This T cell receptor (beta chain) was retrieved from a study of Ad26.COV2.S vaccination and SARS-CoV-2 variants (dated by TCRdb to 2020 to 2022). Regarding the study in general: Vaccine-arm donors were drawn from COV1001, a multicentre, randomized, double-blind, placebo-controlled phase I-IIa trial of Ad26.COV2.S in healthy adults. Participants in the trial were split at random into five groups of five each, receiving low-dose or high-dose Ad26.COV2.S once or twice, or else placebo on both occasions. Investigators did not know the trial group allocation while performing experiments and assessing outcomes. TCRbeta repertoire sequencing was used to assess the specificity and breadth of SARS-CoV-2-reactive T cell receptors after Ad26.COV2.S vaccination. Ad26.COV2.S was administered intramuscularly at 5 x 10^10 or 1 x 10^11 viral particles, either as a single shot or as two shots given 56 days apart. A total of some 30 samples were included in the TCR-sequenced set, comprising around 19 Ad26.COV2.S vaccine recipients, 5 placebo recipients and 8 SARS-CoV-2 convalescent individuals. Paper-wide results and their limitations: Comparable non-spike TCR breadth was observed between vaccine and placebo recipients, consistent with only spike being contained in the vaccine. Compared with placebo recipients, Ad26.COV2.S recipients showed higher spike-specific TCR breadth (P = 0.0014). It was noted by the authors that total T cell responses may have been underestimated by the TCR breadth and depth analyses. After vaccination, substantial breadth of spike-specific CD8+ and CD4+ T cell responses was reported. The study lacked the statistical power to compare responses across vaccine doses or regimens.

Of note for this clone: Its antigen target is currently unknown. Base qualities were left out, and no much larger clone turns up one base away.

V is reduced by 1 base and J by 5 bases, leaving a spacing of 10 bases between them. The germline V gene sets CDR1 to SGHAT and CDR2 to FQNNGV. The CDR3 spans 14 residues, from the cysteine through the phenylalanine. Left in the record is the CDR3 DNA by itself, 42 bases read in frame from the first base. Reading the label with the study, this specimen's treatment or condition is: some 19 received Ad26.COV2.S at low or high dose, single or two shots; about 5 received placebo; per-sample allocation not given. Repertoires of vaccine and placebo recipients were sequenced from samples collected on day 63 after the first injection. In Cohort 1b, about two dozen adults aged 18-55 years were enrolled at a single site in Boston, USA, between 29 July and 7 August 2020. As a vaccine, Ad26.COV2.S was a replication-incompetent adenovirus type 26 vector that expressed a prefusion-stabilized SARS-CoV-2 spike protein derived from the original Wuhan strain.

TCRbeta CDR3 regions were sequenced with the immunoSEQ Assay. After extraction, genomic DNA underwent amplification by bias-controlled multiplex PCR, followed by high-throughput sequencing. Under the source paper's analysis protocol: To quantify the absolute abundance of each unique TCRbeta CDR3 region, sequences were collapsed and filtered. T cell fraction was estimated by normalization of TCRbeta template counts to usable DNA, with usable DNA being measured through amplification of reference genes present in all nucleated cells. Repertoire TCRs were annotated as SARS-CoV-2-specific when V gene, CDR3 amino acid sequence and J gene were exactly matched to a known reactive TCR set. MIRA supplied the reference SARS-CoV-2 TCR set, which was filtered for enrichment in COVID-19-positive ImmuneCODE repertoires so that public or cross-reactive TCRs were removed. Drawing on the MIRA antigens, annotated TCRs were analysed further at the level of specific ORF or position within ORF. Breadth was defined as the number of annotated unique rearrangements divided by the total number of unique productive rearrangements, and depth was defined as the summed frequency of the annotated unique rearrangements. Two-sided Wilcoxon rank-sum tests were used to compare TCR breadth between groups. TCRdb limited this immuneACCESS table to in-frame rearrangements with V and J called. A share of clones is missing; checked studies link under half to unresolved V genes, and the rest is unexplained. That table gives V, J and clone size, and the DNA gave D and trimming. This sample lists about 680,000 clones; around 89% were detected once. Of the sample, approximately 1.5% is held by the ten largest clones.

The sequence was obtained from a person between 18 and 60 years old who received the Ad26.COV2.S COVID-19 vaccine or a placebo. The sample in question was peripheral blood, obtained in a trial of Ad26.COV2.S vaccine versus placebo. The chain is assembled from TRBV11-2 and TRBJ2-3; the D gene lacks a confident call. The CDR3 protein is CASSLATPGDTQYF. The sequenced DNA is TGTGCCAGCAGCTTAGCAACACCAGGAGATACGCAGTATTTT. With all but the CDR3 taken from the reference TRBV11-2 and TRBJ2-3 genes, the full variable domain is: EAGVAQSPRYKIIEKRQSVAFWCNPISGHATLYWYQQILGQGPKLLIQFQNNGVVDDSQLPKDRFSAERLKGVDSTLKIQPAKLEDSAVYLCASSLATPGDTQYFGPGTRLTVL.